The T cell receptor (beta chain) under discussion was sequenced for a study of blood T cell repertoires in COVID-19. Study context: PBMCs, B-cell-depleted T cells, or T cells were the source of the cDNA or gDNA that made up the material.

This clone was seen a handful of times. The germline CDR1 and CDR2 sequences are SGHTA and FQGNSA. The CDR3 has 17 amino acids. V lost 4 bases to trimming and J lost 5 bases; unmatched junction nucleotides: 17. The study recruited people aged about 18 to 95 years across approximately 24 US areas. Using immunoSEQ multiplex PCR, the repertoire was profiled, and TCRdb retains in-frame clones only, with some absent. Of about 300,000 clones listed, about nine tenths are singletons. Input material: PBMCs or T cells enriched from blood (not recorded which). The origin of this receptor is a woman aged 18-29 years who had recovered from COVID-19. The chain recombines TRBV7-2 with TRBJ2-7, with 7 bases that match TRBD2. CDR3 sequence reads: CASSSSTAGLFPNEQYF. In nucleotides, the CDR3 is TGTGCCAGCAGCTCCTCTACCGCGGGACTATTTCCTAACGAGCAGTACTTC.